This T cell receptor beta chain originates from a study of blood T cells in healthy people across ages. Through a sample-barcoded 5' primer and a J-beta primer mix, a second PCR was run for roughly 7 to 12 cycles. TCRdb re-derived calls from the 5' RACE reads in MiXCR, one entry per CDR3 protein. Found here are 730,000 or so distinct CDR3 sequences, 40% to 50% of them singletons; the top ten hold 25% to 35%. Russia was home to the donors, healthy Caucasian individuals aged roughly 6 to 90. Regarding the study as a whole: Diversity figures derived from one million T cells were judged to underestimate the true value. Whereas aged donors had fewer naive CD4+ cells, long-lived donors had more of them and higher diversity. Roughly linearly, TCR beta diversity per million T cells fell as age increased.

As for this clonotype: Its antigen is currently unknown.

Sequenced: blood. This sequence was found in an elderly man in good health.

CDR3 sequence (DNA): TGTGCCAGCAGCCCTAGCGTCGGGACCAACAGGGTCGGGTTCTTC. Translated: CASSPSVGTNRVGFF. The chain recombines TRBV7-2 with TRBJ2-1; D tentatively fits TRBD1 or TRBD2 (6 bases each). Germline CDR1 reads SGHTA; CDR2 reads FQGNSA. Trimming pared 5 bases from V and 15 bases from J, leaving 26 bases between. The CDR3 contains 15 residues.